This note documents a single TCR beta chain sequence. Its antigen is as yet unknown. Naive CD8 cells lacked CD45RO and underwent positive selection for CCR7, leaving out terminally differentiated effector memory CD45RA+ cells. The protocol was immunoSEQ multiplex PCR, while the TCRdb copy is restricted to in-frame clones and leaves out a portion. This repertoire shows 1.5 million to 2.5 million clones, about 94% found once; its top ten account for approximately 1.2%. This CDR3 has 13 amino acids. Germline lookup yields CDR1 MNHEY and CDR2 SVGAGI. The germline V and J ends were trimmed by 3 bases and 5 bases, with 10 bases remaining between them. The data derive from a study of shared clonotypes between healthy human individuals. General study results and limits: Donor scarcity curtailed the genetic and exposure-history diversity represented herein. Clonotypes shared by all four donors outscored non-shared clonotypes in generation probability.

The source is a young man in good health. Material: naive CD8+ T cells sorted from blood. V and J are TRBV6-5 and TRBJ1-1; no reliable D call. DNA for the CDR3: TGTGCCAGCAGTTATAAGGAGGGTACTGAAGCTTTCTTT. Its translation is CASSYKEGTEAFF.